These 31 T cell receptor beta chains originate from one sample sequenced in a study of blood T cells in healthy people across ages. Sample-barcoded 5' priming and a J-beta primer mix drove a second PCR of roughly 6 to 12 cycles. TCRdb redid the calling of the 5' RACE reads with MiXCR, one entry per CDR3 protein. Of 730,000 or so distinct CDR3 sequences listed, roughly two fifths are singletons. Sequenced material: blood. Receptor source: an older man in good health.

This clonotype was found a few times. The rearrangement joins TRBV6-5 to TRBJ2-7; 13 bases are a match to TRBD2. Germline V gene sequence: CDR1 MNHEY, CDR2 SVGAGI. With 7 bases clipped from V and 7 bases from J, the junction kept 13 bases outside the gene matches. The CDR3 has 16 residues. The CDR3 DNA follows: TGTGCCAGCACTACGGGTGGGACTAGCGGGATGGGTGAGCAGTACTTC. Encoded protein: CASTTGGTSGMGEQYF.

This clonotype was counted ten times or more. The V call is TRBV7-9, the J call TRBJ1-2, with 7 bases lining up with TRBD1. CDR1 is SEHNR, CDR2 FQNEAQ, per germline (reference sequence). CDR3 length: 14 residues. Trimming at V came to 0 bases and at J to 4 bases, leaving 2 bases not matched to a gene. The DNA for the CDR3 is TGTGCCAGCAGCTTAGCGGGACAGAGCTATGGCTACACCTTC. Its protein is CASSLAGQSYGYTF.

The chain links TRBV9 to TRBJ1-6, with 7 bases matching TRBD1. The CDR3 length is 16 residues. Losses at the gene ends were 2 bases for V and 8 bases for J; bases not matched to a gene: 10. Germline-derived CDR1 and CDR2 are SGDLS and YYNGEE. CDR3 DNA: TGTGCCAGCAGCGTCCAGGGGGAGGGCGCTGATTCACCCCTCCACTTT. Translated: CASSVQGEGADSPLHF.

In this sample, this clonotype turned up a few times. The rearrangement links TRBV20-1 to TRBJ2-3, with 15 bases aligning to TRBD2. V shed 5 bases, J shed 6 bases, and the junction held 15 bases outside the gene matches. The CDR3 loop spans 18 amino acids. CDR1 is DFQATT, CDR2 SNEGSKA, per germline (reference sequence). The CDR3 reads CSAVPGLAGGIFTDTQYF. DNA of the CDR3: TGCAGTGCTGTTCCGGGACTAGCGGGAGGAATCTTCACGGATACGCAGTATTTT.

Many counts were recorded for this clonotype. This chain connects TRBV6-6 to TRBJ2-1; 9 bases align to TRBD1. CDR1 and CDR2 from the germline V gene are MNHNY and SVGAGI (reference sequence). The CDR3 length is 15 residues. Unmatched junction bases numbered 6, after V lost 6 bases and J lost 3 bases. The CDR3 nucleotides are TGTGCCAGCAGCTCCGGGACAGGGAACTACAATGAGCAGTTCTTC. This translates into CASSSGTGNYNEQFF.

This chain joins TRBV27 and TRBJ2-1; 13 nucleotides align to TRBD2. Trimming took 5 bases from V and 8 from J; bases not matched to a gene: 9. There are 16 residues in the CDR3. Germline CDR1 MNHEY, CDR2 SMNVEV (reference sequence). Here the CDR3 DNA reads TGTGCCAGCAGTCGTCCGGGACTAGCGGGATTCTATGAGCAGTTCTTC. It yields the protein CASSRPGLAGFYEQFF.

This chain uses TRBV4-2 with TRBJ2-3; 8 bases fit TRBD1. Germline CDR1 LGHNA, CDR2 YNFKEQ. Trimming removed 5 bases from V and 0 bases from J; junction bases left unmatched: 7. The CDR3 contains 16 residues. CDR3 nucleotide sequence: TGTGCCAGCAGCGACCGGGACAGGTCTAGCACAGATACGCAGTATTTT. Translating it yields CASSDRDRSSTDTQYF.

This sequence joins TRBV12-3 or TRBV12-4 and TRBJ2-3; a weak D match, TRBD2 (6 bases). This CDR3 is built from 17 residues. Trimming removed 5 bases from V and 0 bases from J, with 18 bases in between. CDR3 residues: CASSRQTGGTSTDTQYF. CDR3 in DNA: TGTGCCAGCAGTAGACAAACAGGAGGGACTAGCACAGATACGCAGTATTTT.

The chain is built from TRBV24-1 and TRBJ2-4; 7 bases are a match to TRBD1. From germline, CDR1 is KGHDR and CDR2 SFDVKD. With 4 bases clipped from V and 14 bases from J, the junction kept 4 bases outside the gene matches. The CDR3 runs 11 residues. CDR3 sequence reads: CATSDPDREYF. The DNA for the CDR3 is TGTGCCACCAGTGACCCTGACAGGGAGTACTTC.

This clonotype was observed a few times. V gene TRBV5-5 combines with J gene TRBJ2-3, with a tentative D call TRBD2 (6 bases). The CDR3 runs to 16 residues. Germline V lookup: CDR1 SGHKS, CDR2 YYEKEE (reference sequence). Between the trimmed V and J ends, which lost 6 bases and 2 bases, there was a span of 19 bases. The CDR3 reads CASKIGTGLITDTQYF. The CDR3 DNA reads as TGTGCCAGCAAGATCGGGACTGGCTTAATCACAGATACGCAGTATTTT.

The table lists this clonotype with a few counts. This CDR3 is CSADGINNEQFF. For the CDR3, the DNA is TGCAGTGCTGACGGGATCAACAATGAGCAGTTCTTC. This rearrangement joins TRBV20-1 to TRBJ2-1; weak D call: TRBD2 (5 bases). Germline V gives CDR1 DFQATT, CDR2 SNEGSKA (reference sequence). There are 12 residues in the CDR3. V was shortened by 5 bases and J by 5 bases, with 10 bases between the two germline ends.

V usage is TRBV6-1 and J usage is TRBJ1-6, with TRBD1 matching over 9 bases. The CDR3 runs to 16 residues. Trimming cost V 6 bases and J 10 bases; bases outside gene matches: 13. Germline loops: CDR1 MNHNS, CDR2 SASEGT. The CDR3 DNA sequence: TGTGCCAGCAGCCCTAAGGACAGGGGATTAATCTCACCCCTCCACTTT. It yields the protein CASSPKDRGLISPLHF.

The genes are TRBV12-3 or TRBV12-4 and TRBJ1-4, with 11 nucleotides matching TRBD1. The V and J ends lost 2 bases and 0 bases, in that order; junction bases with no gene match: 2. The CDR3 extends over 17 amino acids. The CDR3 DNA reads TGTGCCAGCAGTTTATGGGGACAGGGGGCAACTAATGAAAAACTGTTTTTT. Translated: CASSLWGQGATNEKLFF.

The chain links TRBV20-1 to TRBJ2-3; D is undetermined. Trimming took 5 bases from V and 0 from J, leaving 9 bases between them. The CDR3 is 13 amino acids. CDR1 DFQATT and CDR2 SNEGSKA come from the germline V gene (reference sequence). CDR3 amino acids: CSAYQTSTDTQYF. As DNA, the CDR3 is TGCAGTGCTTACCAAACTAGCACAGATACGCAGTATTTT.

The chain uses TRBV4-2 and TRBJ1-2, with D unresolved. The CDR3 has 18 residues. Looked up from germline, CDR1 is LGHNA and CDR2 is YNFKEQ. V was pared by 0 bases and J by 4 bases, with 21 bases between. In DNA, the CDR3 is TGTGCCAGCAGCCAAGATGGGCAGACCTTATCGTGGGGCTATGGCTACACCTTC. Translating it yields CASSQDGQTLSWGYGYTF.

The rearrangement joins TRBV30 to TRBJ2-1; D tentatively reads TRBD1 or TRBD2 (5 bases each). The CDR3 runs to 17 residues. Trimming took 3 bases from V and 0 from J, leaving 18 bases between them. The germline CDR1 and CDR2 sequences are GTSNPN and SVGIG (reference sequence). The CDR3 loop reads CAWRLTGTQYSYNEQFF. The CDR3 bases are TGTGCCTGGAGACTAACCGGGACCCAGTACTCCTACAATGAGCAGTTCTTC.

This clonotype was detected once. J is TRBJ2-1 and V is TRBV20-1, with D perhaps TRBD2 (5 bases). Trimming removed 3 bases from V and 3 bases from J, with 15 bases in between. Germline lookup yields CDR1 DFQATT and CDR2 SNEGSKA (reference sequence). CDR3 length: 15 residues. CDR3 loop: CSASSSAGYYNEQFF. CDR3 coding DNA: TGCAGTGCTAGTTCTAGTGCGGGTTACTACAATGAGCAGTTCTTC.

This clonotype was detected only a few times. The chain is built from TRBV12-3 or TRBV12-4 and TRBJ1-2; D is unclear. V was clipped by 6 bases and J by 1 base, with 18 bases between them. CDR3 size: 16 residues. The CDR3 loop reads CASRTKDGSFNYGYTF. CDR3 coding DNA: TGTGCCAGCAGGACTAAGGACGGTTCCTTTAACTATGGCTACACCTTC.

The chain recombines TRBV4-1 with TRBJ2-1; 10 nucleotides align to TRBD1. With V trimmed by 1 base and J by 7 bases, 10 bases remained unmatched. The CDR3 totals 17 residues. CDR1 is MGHRA and CDR2 is YSYEKL in the germline V gene. The CDR3 nucleotides are TGCGCCAGCAGCCAAGGGGGGAGGGACAGGGGATCAAATGAGCAGTTCTTC. It specifies CASSQGGRDRGSNEQFF.

This clonotype was detected only a few times. This chain connects TRBV6-1 to TRBJ2-5, with 11 bases identical to TRBD2. The CDR3 loop spans 13 amino acids. Unmatched junction bases numbered 5, after V lost 10 bases and J lost 4 bases. Germline V CDR1 and CDR2: MNHNS, SASEGT. Here the CDR3 DNA reads TGTGCCATCCTGACTAGCGGGGCAGAGACCCAGTACTTC. Translating gives CAILTSGAETQYF.

This clonotype was observed a handful of times. This may be a read error, as it is one base from a much larger clone. V and J are TRBV7-2 and TRBJ2-7; D could derive from TRBD1 or TRBD2 (5 bases each). In germline, CDR1 is SGHTA, CDR2 FQGNSA. The V and J ends lost 5 bases and 1 base respectively, with 15 bases between them. This CDR3 has 15 amino acids. In nucleotides, the CDR3 is TGTGCCAGCAGCCTGGGACGAGCGGTTTCCTACGAGCAGTACTTC. Its protein product is CASSLGRAVSYEQYF.

This clonotype turned up a few times. This chain uses TRBV2 with TRBJ2-5; 7 nucleotides agree with TRBD2. The germline gives CDR1 SNHLY, CDR2 FYNNEI. After removal of 7 bases from V and 5 bases from J, the junction contained 10 bases not matched to a gene. The length of the CDR3 is 14 residues. The CDR3 protein is CASTESGAGETQYF. The CDR3 DNA sequence: TGTGCCAGCACCGAGAGCGGGGCCGGGGAGACCCAGTACTTC.

This clonotype was seen only a few times. This chain joins TRBV12-3 or TRBV12-4 and TRBJ1-5; 7 bases line up with TRBD1. The CDR3 length is 15 residues. V lost 6 bases and J lost 2; bases outside the gene matches: 7. The DNA for the CDR3 is TGTGCCAGCAGCCCGGACAGGTTGGGCAATCAGCCCCAGCATTTT. It codes for CASSPDRLGNQPQHF.

This clonotype was counted only a few times. The rearrangement uses TRBV6-6 and TRBJ1-1, with 7 nucleotides matching TRBD1. Germline trimming cut 1 base from V and 11 bases from J; bases unmatched to any gene: 7. This CDR3 has 13 amino acids. Germline loops: CDR1 MNHNY, CDR2 SVGAGI (reference sequence). The CDR3 coding sequence is TGTGCCAGCAGTTACTGGGACAGACGGGAGGCTTTCTTT. This codes for CASSYWDRREAFF.

This clonotype was seen a few times. The junction does not match germline at one end; this may be a read error. The V gene is TRBV10-1, the J gene TRBJ2-2, with D possibly being TRBD1 (5 bases). The CDR3 runs 14 residues. Germline-derived CDR1 and CDR2 are WNHNN and SYGVQD (reference sequence). CDR3 bases: TGCGCCGGCAGTGAGTCGAAGGGGCACGGGGAGCTGTTTTTT. Protein: CAGSESKGHGELFF.

In its sample, this clonotype was seen a few times. The chain links TRBV7-9 to TRBJ1-6; 7 bases agree with TRBD1. The CDR3 is 15 amino acids. CDR1 and CDR2 from the germline V gene are SEHNR and FQNEAQ (reference sequence). V dropped 1 base and J dropped 10; count of bases not matched to a gene: 7. The CDR3 here is CASSLGQGVLSPLHF. CDR3 nucleotide sequence: TGTGCCAGCAGCTTAGGACAGGGTGTATTGTCACCCCTCCACTTT.

The CDR3 DNA is TGCAGTGCGGACCCGGGACAGGGGGGGCTCGAGCAGTACTTC. Its protein product is CSADPGQGGLEQYF. The chain couples TRBV20-1 to TRBJ2-7; 11 bases map to TRBD1. Trimming cost V 6 bases and J 6 bases; bases outside gene matches: 10. The CDR3 runs 14 residues. Germline CDR1 reads DFQATT; CDR2 reads SNEGSKA (reference sequence).

The genes are TRBV7-2 and TRBJ2-4; D remains ambiguous. V was clipped by 2 bases and J by 0 bases, with 8 bases between them. Germline CDR1 reads SGHTA; CDR2 reads FQGNSA. This CDR3 region has 15 residues. This chain's CDR3 is CASSLSPGAKNIQYF. Written as DNA, the CDR3 is TGTGCCAGCAGCTTATCCCCGGGAGCCAAAAACATTCAGTACTTC.

In this sample, this clonotype turned up a few times. The chain couples TRBV15 to TRBJ2-7; TRBD2 matches 11 bases. V shed 8 bases, J shed 3 bases, and the junction held 12 bases outside the gene matches. The CDR3 has 16 residues. CDR1 LNHNV and CDR2 YYDKDF come from the germline V gene (reference sequence). CDR3 region: CATPRTSGSFSYEQYF. CDR3 bases: TGTGCCACCCCCCGAACTAGCGGGAGTTTCAGCTACGAGCAGTACTTC.

A few counts support this clonotype. The J gene is TRBJ2-7, the V gene TRBV5-4; D possibly uses TRBD1 or TRBD2 (5 bases each). The CDR3 runs 15 residues. In germline, CDR1 is SGHNT, CDR2 YYREEE (reference sequence). V was trimmed by 4 bases and J by 2 bases, leaving 16 bases between them. The CDR3 loop is CASSPSGTETYEQYF. The DNA of the CDR3 is TGTGCCAGCAGCCCCTCCGGGACGGAAACCTACGAGCAGTACTTC.

This clonotype has a handful of counts. DNA of the CDR3: TGCAGTGCGATACCTAGCGGAAAAGCAACAGATACGCAGTATTTT. Encoded protein: CSAIPSGKATDTQYF. The chain joins TRBV20-1 to TRBJ2-3, with 7 bases lining up with TRBD2. The ends lost 6 bases at V and 3 bases at J; junction bases unmatched: 12. The CDR3 is made up of 15 amino acids. From germline, CDR1 is DFQATT and CDR2 SNEGSKA (reference sequence).